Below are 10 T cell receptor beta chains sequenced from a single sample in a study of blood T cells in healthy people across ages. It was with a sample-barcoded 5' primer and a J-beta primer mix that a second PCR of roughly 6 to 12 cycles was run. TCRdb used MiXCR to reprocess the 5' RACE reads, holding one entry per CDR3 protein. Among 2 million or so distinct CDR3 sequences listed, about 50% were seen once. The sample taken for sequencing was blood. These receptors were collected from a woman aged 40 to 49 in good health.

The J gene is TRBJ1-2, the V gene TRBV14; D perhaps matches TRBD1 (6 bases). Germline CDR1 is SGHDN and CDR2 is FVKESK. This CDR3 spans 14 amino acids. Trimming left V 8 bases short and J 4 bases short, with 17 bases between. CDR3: CASGTGGAGYGYTF. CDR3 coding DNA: TGTGCCAGCGGCACGGGGGGCGCGGGCTATGGCTACACCTTC.

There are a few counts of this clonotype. CDR3: CASSQDSTGPEQYF. CDR3 nucleotide sequence: TGCGCCAGCAGCCAAGATTCGACAGGACCCGAGCAGTACTTC. The V and J genes are TRBV4-1 and TRBJ2-7; possible D gene TRBD1, 6 bases. CDR3 length: 14 amino acids. V shed 0 bases and J shed 6 bases, with 12 bases lying between them. The germline V gene has CDR1 MGHRA and CDR2 YSYEKL.

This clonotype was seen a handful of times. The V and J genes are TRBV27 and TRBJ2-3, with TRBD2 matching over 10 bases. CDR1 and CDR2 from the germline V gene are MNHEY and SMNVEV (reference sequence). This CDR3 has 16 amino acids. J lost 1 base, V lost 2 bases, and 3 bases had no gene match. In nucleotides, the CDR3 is TGTGCCAGCAGTTTACCTCTAGCGGGGGGCACAGATACGCAGTATTTT. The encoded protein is CASSLPLAGGTDTQYF.

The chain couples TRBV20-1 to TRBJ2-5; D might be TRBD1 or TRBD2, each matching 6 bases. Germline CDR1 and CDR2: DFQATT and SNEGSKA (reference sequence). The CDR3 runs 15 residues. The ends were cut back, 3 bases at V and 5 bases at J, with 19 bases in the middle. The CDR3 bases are TGCAGTGCTAGGTCGTTAGGGGGGCGAAGGGAGACCCAGTACTTC. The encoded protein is CSARSLGGRRETQYF.

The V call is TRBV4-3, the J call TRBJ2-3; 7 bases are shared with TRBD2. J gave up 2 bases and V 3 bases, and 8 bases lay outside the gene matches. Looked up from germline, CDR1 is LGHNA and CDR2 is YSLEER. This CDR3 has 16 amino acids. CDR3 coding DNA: TGCGCCAGCAGCCAGAGGGGACTAACCTTCACAGATACGCAGTATTTT. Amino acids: CASSQRGLTFTDTQYF.

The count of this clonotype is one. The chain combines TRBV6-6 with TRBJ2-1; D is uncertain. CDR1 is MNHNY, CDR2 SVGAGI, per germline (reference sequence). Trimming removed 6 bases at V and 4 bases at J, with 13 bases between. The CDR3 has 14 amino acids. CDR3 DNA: TGTGCCAGCAGCCCCCCGGCACCATACAATGAGCAGTTCTTC. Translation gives CASSPPAPYNEQFF.

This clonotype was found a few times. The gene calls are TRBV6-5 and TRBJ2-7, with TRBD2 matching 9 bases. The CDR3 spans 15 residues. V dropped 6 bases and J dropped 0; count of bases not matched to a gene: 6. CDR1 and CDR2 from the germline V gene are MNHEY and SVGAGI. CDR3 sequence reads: CASRLAGASSYEQYF. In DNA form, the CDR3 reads TGTGCCAGCAGGTTAGCGGGGGCCAGCTCCTACGAGCAGTACTTC.

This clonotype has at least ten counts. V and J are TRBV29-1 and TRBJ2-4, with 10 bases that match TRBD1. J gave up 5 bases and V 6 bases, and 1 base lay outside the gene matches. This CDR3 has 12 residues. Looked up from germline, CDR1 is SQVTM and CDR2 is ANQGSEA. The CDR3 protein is CSVDRGQNIQYF. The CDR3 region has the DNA TGCAGCGTCGACAGGGGGCAAAACATTCAGTACTTC.

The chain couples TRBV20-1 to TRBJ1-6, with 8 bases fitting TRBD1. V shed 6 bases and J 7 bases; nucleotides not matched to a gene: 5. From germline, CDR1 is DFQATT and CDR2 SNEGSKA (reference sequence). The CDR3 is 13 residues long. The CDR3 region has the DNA TGCAGTGCGAGCAGGGGGCCAAATTCACCCCTCCACTTT. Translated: CSASRGPNSPLHF.

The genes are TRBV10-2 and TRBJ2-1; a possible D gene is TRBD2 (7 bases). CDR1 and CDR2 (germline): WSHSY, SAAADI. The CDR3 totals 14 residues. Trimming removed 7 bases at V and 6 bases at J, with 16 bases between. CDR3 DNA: TGCGCCAGCATCAAGGGGGGGGTGGTCAATGAGCAGTTCTTC. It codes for CASIKGGVVNEQFF.